The 21 T cell receptor beta chains presented below share a single source sample, sequenced in a study of T cells in Graves' hyperthyroidism and ophthalmopathy (dated by TCRdb to the late 2010s). Library prep was done by multiplex PCR. TCRdb records Illumina HiSeq 2000 as the sequencer. Amplification of TCR beta CDR3 regions was carried out from RNA transcripts. The TCR CDR3 was subjected to a first round of RT-PCR using the HTBI primer set and the Qiagen OneStep RT-PCR kit. The raw public reads went through TCRdb reprocessing: fastp at Q25, MiXCR clone calling, in-frame beta chains kept. When rows share a CDR3 protein, they turn into one entry using the most common DNA and genes. This sample gives 300,000 to 400,000 distinct CDR3 sequences in total; over 20% of them show up just once. The ten largest clonotypes hold less than 65% of the sample. Sequencing input: blood. The receptors derive from a woman in her fifties or sixties with Graves' hyperthyroidism.

This clonotype was counted many times. CDR3 in amino acids: CASSEDRVTTEAFF. DNA of the CDR3: TGTGCCAGCAGCGAGGACAGGGTGACCACTGAAGCTTTCTTT. The chain joins TRBV7-9 to TRBJ1-1; 8 positions match TRBD1. The CDR3 sequence is 14 residues long. V was clipped by 5 bases and J by 4 bases; unmatched bases: 6. Germline loops: CDR1 SEHNR, CDR2 FQNEAQ (reference sequence).

This clonotype appeared many times. The chain links TRBV27 to TRBJ2-7; 12 nucleotides match TRBD2. The germline V gene has CDR1 MNHEY and CDR2 SMNVEV (reference sequence). V shed 6 bases, J shed 3 bases, and the junction held 3 bases outside the gene matches. The CDR3 runs to 14 residues. The CDR3 protein is CASSRTSGDYEQYF. As DNA, the CDR3 is TGTGCCAGCAGCCGGACTAGCGGGGACTACGAGCAGTACTTC.

This clonotype turned up a few times. The gene calls are TRBV5-1 and TRBJ2-3, with D possibly being TRBD2 (5 bases). The germline V and J ends were trimmed by 3 bases and 1 base, with 15 bases remaining between them. The CDR3 runs 16 residues. Germline V gene sequence: CDR1 SGHRS, CDR2 YFSETQ. DNA for the CDR3: TGCGCCAGCAGCTCCGGACTCATCCATGGCACAGATACGCAGTATTTT. Translating gives CASSSGLIHGTDTQYF.

The genes are TRBV6-1 and TRBJ2-7; D may correspond to TRBD1 or TRBD2 (5 bases each). The CDR3 loop spans 16 amino acids. V dropped 0 bases and J dropped 0 bases, with 12 bases sitting between them. The V gene's germline CDR1 is MNHNS and CDR2 SASEGT. DNA for the CDR3: TGTGCCAGCAGTGAAGCGCGGTGGGGGAGCTCCTACGAGCAGTACTTC. It yields the protein CASSEARWGSSYEQYF.

This clonotype has ten or more counts. A much larger clone sits a single nucleotide away, making a read error possible. The rearrangement uses TRBV20-1 and TRBJ2-7; 10 nucleotides agree with TRBD2. The CDR3 contains 15 residues. The V gene's germline CDR1 is DFQATT and CDR2 SNEGSKA (reference sequence). The J segment lost 6 bases and the V segment lost 2 bases, leaving 10 bases of the junction unmatched. The CDR3 DNA follows: TGCAGTGCTAGAAAGGCTAGCGGGAGCGCTTGCGAGCAGTACTTC. As protein: CSARKASGSACEQYF.

The chain carries TRBV6-1 and TRBJ2-7; D is possibly TRBD2 (5 bases). Looked up from germline, CDR1 is MNHNS and CDR2 is SASEGT. The CDR3 spans 13 residues. Trimming took 4 bases from V and 3 from J, leaving 10 bases between them. The CDR3 is CASSGERIYEQYF. The DNA for the CDR3 is TGTGCCAGCAGTGGTGAGCGGATCTACGAGCAGTACTTC.

This clonotype was seen at least ten times. The CDR3 sequence is CASSSTGTHEQYF. CDR3 bases: TGTGCCAGCAGCTCGACAGGGACCCACGAGCAGTACTTC. The chain has TRBV7-6 and TRBJ2-7; TRBD1 matches 7 bases. CDR1 is SGHVS and CDR2 is FNYEAQ in the germline V gene. This CDR3 region has 13 residues. The J segment lost 5 bases and the V segment lost 4 bases, leaving 5 bases of the junction unmatched.

In this sample, this clonotype turned up many times. V and J are TRBV12-3 or TRBV12-4 and TRBJ2-3; D gene uncertain. Trimming removed 6 bases from V and 5 bases from J, with 6 bases in between. The CDR3 is made up of 11 amino acids. The CDR3 DNA reads as TGTGCCAGCAGCCTCCTAGATACGCAGTATTTT. Translated: CASSLLDTQYF.

This clonotype showed up many times. V is TRBV10-1 and J is TRBJ2-3; 7 bases align to TRBD2. The J segment lost 1 base and the V segment lost 4 bases, leaving 8 bases of the junction unmatched. The length of the CDR3 is 16 residues. Germline assignment: CDR1 WNHNN and CDR2 SYGVQD (reference sequence). The CDR3 nucleotides are TGCGCCAGCAGTGCTTTCGCGACTAGCCGCACAGATACGCAGTATTTT. Residues: CASSAFATSRTDTQYF.

This clonotype has at least ten counts. This chain connects TRBV20-1 to TRBJ2-7; a weak D match, TRBD1 (5 bases). V lost 5 bases to trimming and J lost 3 bases, with 11 bases between them. The CDR3 loop spans 12 amino acids. Germline CDR1 reads DFQATT; CDR2 reads SNEGSKA (reference sequence). CDR3 in amino acids: CSAYSRVYEQYF. The CDR3 coding sequence is TGCAGTGCTTATTCCAGGGTCTACGAGCAGTACTTC.

This clonotype has only a few counts. This chain links TRBV4-2 with TRBJ2-7; 11 positions match TRBD2. The CDR3 consists of 16 residues. The germline V gene has CDR1 LGHNA and CDR2 YNFKEQ. The V and J ends lost 1 base and 2 bases, in that order; junction bases with no gene match: 4. In DNA, the CDR3 is TGTGCCAGCAGCCAAGGTGGGACTAGCGGCACCTACGAGCAGTACTTC. This gives the protein CASSQGGTSGTYEQYF.

In this sample, this clonotype turned up many times. This chain uses TRBV12-3 or TRBV12-4 with TRBJ2-7, with a possible D match to TRBD2 (6 bases). V was clipped by 3 bases and J by 6 bases, with 15 bases between them. The CDR3 covers 14 residues. CDR3 coding DNA: TGTGCCAGCAGTTTCAGTCAGACCGGGGGCGAGCAGTACTTC. Protein sequence: CASSFSQTGGEQYF.

The table lists this clonotype with many counts. The chain is built from TRBV5-1 and TRBJ2-7, with D perhaps TRBD1 or TRBD2 (5 bases each). The length of the CDR3 is 15 residues. V shed 0 bases and J shed 0 bases, with 10 bases lying between them. Germline V CDR1 and CDR2: SGHRS, YFSETQ. The DNA of the CDR3 is TGCGCCAGCAGCTTGGACGGGACCAGCTCCTACGAGCAGTACTTC. It is translated as CASSLDGTSSYEQYF.

This clonotype was observed many times. The CDR3 DNA is TGCGCCAGCAGCTTGCCGGGACAGGGGTACAATGAGCAGTTCTTC. It encodes CASSLPGQGYNEQFF. The V gene is TRBV5-1, the J gene TRBJ2-1, with TRBD1 matching 10 bases. CDR3 size: 15 residues. Germline CDR1 SGHRS, CDR2 YFSETQ. V trimming: 1 base; J trimming: 4 bases; junction bases outside the gene matches: 2.

This clonotype has a count of ten or more. J is TRBJ1-1 and V is TRBV27; a weak D match, TRBD1 (5 bases). The germline V gene encodes CDR1 MNHEY and CDR2 SMNVEV (reference sequence). V shed 5 bases and J shed 1 base, with 11 bases lying between them. The CDR3 has 14 amino acids. The CDR3 coding sequence is TGTGCCAGCAGTAGGGGACGGGCGAACACTGAAGCTTTCTTT. Its translation is CASSRGRANTEAFF.

This clonotype was recorded many times. This chain joins TRBV28 and TRBJ2-3; the match to TRBD2 covers 13 bases. The V gene end was trimmed by 6 bases and the J gene end by 0 bases; junction bases not matched to a gene: 3. Germline V gene lookup returns CDR1 MDHEN and CDR2 SYDVKM. The CDR3 has 16 residues. The CDR3 DNA is TGTGCCAGCAGACTAGCGGGAGGGCCAAGCACAGATACGCAGTATTTT. It specifies CASRLAGGPSTDTQYF.

There are many counts of this clonotype. The chain joins TRBV11-2 to TRBJ2-1, with TRBD1 matching 7 bases. V gave up 1 base and J gave up 9 bases; unmatched junction bases: 6. Germline values: CDR1 SGHAT, CDR2 FQNNGV. CDR3 size: 14 residues. The CDR3 loop is CASSLVGQRGEQFF. The DNA of the CDR3 is TGTGCCAGCAGCTTAGTGGGACAGAGGGGTGAGCAGTTCTTC.

This chain joins TRBV7-9 and TRBJ2-2; 7 nucleotides line up with TRBD1. The trim removed 4 bases at V and 7 bases at J, leaving 15 bases unmatched. Germline V lookup: CDR1 SEHNR, CDR2 FQNEAQ (reference sequence). The CDR3 is 17 residues long. CDR3 DNA sequence: TGTGCCAGCAGCTCCCAACCATGGGACAGTCGGATCGGGGAGCTGTTTTTT. Translating it yields CASSSQPWDSRIGELFF.

This clonotype was counted only a few times. The chain carries TRBV4-1 and TRBJ2-7; no firm D call. The CDR3 covers 16 residues. Trimming stripped 1 base from V and 0 bases from J, with 13 bases between. Germline values: CDR1 MGHRA, CDR2 YSYEKL. The DNA for the CDR3 is TGCGCCAGCAGCCAAGGTCGATGGACGAGCTCCTACGAGCAGTACTTC. It codes for CASSQGRWTSSYEQYF.

This clonotype showed up just a few times. One base away lies a much larger clone, so this may be a sequencing read error. The chain recombines TRBV18 with TRBJ2-1; no definite D call. In germline, CDR1 is KGHSH, CDR2 LQKENI. The CDR3 sequence is 12 residues long. V was pared by 7 bases and J by 7 bases, with 11 bases between. CDR3 nucleotides: TGTGCCAGCTTACCTGGACCTAATGAGCAGTTCTTC. This translates into CASLPGPNEQFF. The full variable domain, rest sourced from reference TRBV18 and TRBJ2-1, is NAGVMQNPRHLVRRRGQEARLRCSPMKGHSHVYWYRQLPEEGLKFMVYLQKENIIDESGMPKERFSAEFPKEGPSILRIQQVVRGDSAAYFCASLPGPNEQFFGPGTRLTVL.

The CDR3 reads CSARESQGGVKTGELFF. Written as DNA, the CDR3 is TGCAGTGCTAGAGAATCTCAGGGGGGTGTAAAGACCGGGGAGCTGTTTTTT. The chain is built from TRBV20-1 and TRBJ2-2; possibly TRBD1 for D (7 bases). The V end lost 0 bases, the J end lost 5 bases, and 19 bases lay between the germline ends. Germline values: CDR1 DFQATT, CDR2 SNEGSKA (reference sequence). CDR3 size: 17 residues.